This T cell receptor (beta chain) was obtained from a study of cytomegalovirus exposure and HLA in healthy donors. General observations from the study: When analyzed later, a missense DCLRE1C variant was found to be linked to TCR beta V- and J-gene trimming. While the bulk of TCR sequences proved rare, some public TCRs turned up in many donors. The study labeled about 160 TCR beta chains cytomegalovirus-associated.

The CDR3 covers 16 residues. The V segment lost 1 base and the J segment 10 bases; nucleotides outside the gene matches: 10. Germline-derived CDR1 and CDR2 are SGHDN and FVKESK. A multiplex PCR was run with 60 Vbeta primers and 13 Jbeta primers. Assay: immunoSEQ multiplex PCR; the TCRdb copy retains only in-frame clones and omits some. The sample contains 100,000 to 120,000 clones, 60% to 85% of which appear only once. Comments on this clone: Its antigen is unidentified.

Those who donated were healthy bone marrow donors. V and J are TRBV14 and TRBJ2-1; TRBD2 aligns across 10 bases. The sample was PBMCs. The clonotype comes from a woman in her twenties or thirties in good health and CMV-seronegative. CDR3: CASSQGGTSVRAEQFF. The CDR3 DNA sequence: TGTGCCAGCAGCCAAGGGGGGACTAGCGTTCGAGCGGAGCAGTTCTTC.